This T cell receptor beta chain is from a study of cytomegalovirus exposure and HLA in healthy donors. 60 Vbeta and 13 Jbeta primers were used in PCR. Clones were sequenced by immunoSEQ multiplex PCR, and TCRdb holds only the in-frame ones, with some missing. In the table there are fewer than 150,000 clones, more than 70% of which are singletons. This clone came up a few times. The V and J ends lost 3 bases and 5 bases respectively, with 8 bases between them. From germline, CDR1 is SGHTA and CDR2 FQGNSA. The CDR3 totals 12 residues. The chain uses TRBV7-2 and TRBJ2-7; D gene uncertain. Source material: PBMCs. The source of this sequence is a woman between 45 and 65 years old in good health and CMV-seronegative. As DNA, the CDR3 is TGTGCCAGCAGCTTTCACCGGGACGAGCAGTACTTC. Translation gives CASSFHRDEQYF.